These 26 T cell receptor beta chains originate from one sample sequenced in a study of human T cells and chemical hapten exposure (dated by TCRdb to the early 2020s). Taken with the paper, the label for time point translates to: patch test 1, 2 weeks after DPC sensitization. Per the publication, the treatment or condition label means: therapeutic diphenylcyclopropenone sensitization with weekly scalp DPC. The library was prepared using RACE. The sequencer listed for this sample is NextSeq 500. The public reads were run again by TCRdb, first through fastp at Q25 and then through MiXCR, and only productive beta chains were kept. Each CDR3 protein gets just one entry, which takes the most common genes and DNA from the rows behind it. The sample table lists tens of thousands of distinct CDR3 sequences, 9.8% of them with a count of one. Jointly, the top ten make up less than 4% of the sample. The sample was whole blood, taken in connection with sensitization to the hapten diphenylcyclopropenone (DPC). The source is a woman aged 40-49 years with alopecia areata. Some clones in this sample may be carry-over from other donors' samples.

This clonotype was observed a few times. The chain links TRBV5-4 to TRBJ2-5; TRBD2 matches at 13 bases. CDR3 length: 17 residues. V shed 1 base, J shed 4 bases, and the junction held 7 bases outside the gene matches. CDR1 SGHNT and CDR2 YYREEE come from the germline V gene (reference sequence). The CDR3 region has the DNA TGTGCCAGCAGCTTGAAAGGACTAGCGGGGGCCACAGAGACCCAGTACTTC. Amino acids: CASSLKGLAGATETQYF.

This clonotype was counted ten times or more. V gene TRBV4-3 combines with J gene TRBJ1-4; weak D call: TRBD1 (5 bases). V lost 0 bases to trimming and J lost 1 base, with 9 bases between them. This CDR3 has 16 amino acids. Germline CDR1 is LGHNA and CDR2 is YSLEER. The CDR3 loop is CASSQDGRGTNEKLFF. DNA of the CDR3: TGCGCCAGCAGCCAAGATGGAAGGGGAACTAATGAAAAACTGTTTTTT.

This clonotype was observed a handful of times. This sequence joins TRBV4-3 and TRBJ2-7; D may match TRBD1 or TRBD2 (7 bases each). The V and J ends lost 3 bases and 2 bases respectively, with 14 bases between them. CDR1 is LGHNA, CDR2 YSLEER, per germline. The CDR3 is made up of 15 amino acids. The CDR3 DNA follows: TGCGCCAGCAGCCAGGAGACAGGGACTACCTACGAGCAGTACTTC. Residues: CASSQETGTTYEQYF.

This clonotype was counted between two and nine times. The chain joins TRBV3-1 to TRBJ2-7; D may match TRBD1 or TRBD2 (6 bases each). This CDR3 is 15 amino acids long. Germline CDR1 LGHDT, CDR2 YNNKEL (reference sequence). V was cut by 8 bases and J by 3 bases, with 20 bases left in between. The DNA of the CDR3 is TGTGCCAGCGGCACCGACGGGGGCAGAGGCTACGAGCAGTACTTC. This translates into CASGTDGGRGYEQYF.

This clonotype was picked up a small number of times. V and J are TRBV15 and TRBJ2-7; the D gene could be TRBD1 or TRBD2 (5 bases each). The CDR3 covers 14 residues. With 0 bases removed from V and 1 base from J, the gap between germline ends came to 7 bases. Germline V gene lookup returns CDR1 LNHNV and CDR2 YYDKDF (reference sequence). The DNA for the CDR3 is TGTGCCACCAGCAGAGAGAGGGGATCCTACGAGCAGTACTTC. Protein product: CATSRERGSYEQYF.

This clonotype was detected many times. The V gene is TRBV11-2, the J gene TRBJ1-2; possibly TRBD1 for D (5 bases). Trimming removed 5 bases at V and 6 bases at J, with 13 bases between. Germline CDR1 is SGHAT and CDR2 is FQNNGV. CDR3 length: 13 amino acids. Written as DNA, the CDR3 is TGTGCCAGCAGCACCCAGGGCTCGGATGGCTACACCTTC. The encoded protein is CASSTQGSDGYTF. The full variable domain, with the rest looked up from reference TRBV11-2 and TRBJ1-2, is EAGVAQSPRYKIIEKRQSVAFWCNPISGHATLYWYQQILGQGPKLLIQFQNNGVVDDSQLPKDRFSAERLKGVDSTLKIQPAKLEDSAVYLCASSTQGSDGYTFGSGTRLTVV.

This clonotype was seen ten or more times. CDR3 amino acids: CASSSGVGRTDTQYF. CDR3 nucleotide sequence: TGTGCCAGCAGCTCGGGGGTAGGGAGGACAGATACGCAGTATTTT. The chain recombines TRBV7-2 with TRBJ2-3; D might be TRBD2 (6 bases). Germline V gives CDR1 SGHTA, CDR2 FQGNSA. The CDR3 is 15 residues long. V was pared by 4 bases and J by 3 bases, with 14 bases between.

This clonotype occurred a few times. The chain carries TRBV7-2 and TRBJ2-7, with a tentative D call TRBD2 (5 bases). Per the germline V gene, CDR1 is SGHTA and CDR2 is FQGNSA. V lost 3 bases, J lost 2 bases, and 8 bases lay in between. CDR3 size: 13 residues. CDR3 sequence (DNA): TGTGCCAGCAGCTTTCCCGGGGCCTACGAGCAGTACTTC. Its protein product is CASSFPGAYEQYF.

This clonotype was seen a few times. The chain couples TRBV29-1 to TRBJ1-2; 9 bases fit TRBD1. CDR1 is SQVTM, CDR2 ANQGSEA, per germline. The CDR3 totals 19 residues. V lost 0 bases to trimming and J lost 0 bases; unmatched junction nucleotides: 14. The CDR3 coding sequence is TGCAGCGTTGAAGATTTCTCGGGACAGGGTGCCTTTCCTAACTATGGCTACACCTTC. Encoded protein: CSVEDFSGQGAFPNYGYTF.

The gene calls are TRBV5-8 and TRBJ2-2; 7 positions agree with TRBD1. Trimming took 4 bases from V and 5 from J; bases not matched to a gene: 11. Germline V gene data show CDR1 as SGHTS and CDR2 as YDEGEE. This CDR3 spans 16 amino acids. The CDR3 region is CASSKWTGQATGELFF. CDR3 nucleotide sequence: TGTGCCAGCAGCAAATGGACCGGACAGGCAACCGGGGAGCTGTTTTTT.

This clonotype has just one count. J is TRBJ2-3 and V is TRBV10-2; D is tentatively TRBD1 or TRBD2 (6 bases each). The CDR3 spans 12 residues. Germline-derived CDR1 and CDR2 are WSHSY and SAAADI. Trimming removed 3 bases from V and 8 bases from J, with 9 bases in between. The DNA of the CDR3 is TGCGCCAGCAGTGATGGAGGGGGTACGCAGTATTTT. This gives the protein CASSDGGGTQYF.

The CDR3 here is CASSPTGQGSYEQYF. The DNA for the CDR3 is TGTGCCAGCAGCCCGACCGGACAGGGCTCCTACGAGCAGTACTTC. The chain employs TRBV6-2 or TRBV6-3 and TRBJ2-7, with 8 bases matching TRBD1. Germline V gene lookup returns CDR1 MNHEY and CDR2 SVGEGT. J lost 0 bases, V lost 6 bases, and 7 bases had no gene match. CDR3 size: 15 residues.

There are a few counts of this clonotype. This sequence joins TRBV7-9 and TRBJ1-5, with 7 bases that match TRBD1. Germline loops: CDR1 SEHNR, CDR2 FQNEAQ (reference sequence). The junction had 4 bases not matched to a gene; V was cut back by 4 bases and J by 7 bases. This CDR3 is 13 amino acids long. The DNA for the CDR3 is TGTGCCAGCAGCTGGCAACAGGGGCAGCCCCAGCATTTT. It encodes CASSWQQGQPQHF.

The chain recombines TRBV29-1 with TRBJ2-5; the match to TRBD2 covers 9 bases. Germline CDR1 reads SQVTM; CDR2 reads ANQGSEA. The V and J ends lost 6 bases and 6 bases, in that order; junction bases with no gene match: 11. The CDR3 length is 14 residues. The CDR3 sequence is CSVDRSGGGQTQYF. DNA for the CDR3: TGCAGCGTCGATCGTAGCGGGGGAGGACAGACCCAGTACTTC.

This clonotype was picked up many times. The chain joins TRBV7-2 to TRBJ1-1; D gene uncertain. The CDR3 has 10 residues. CDR1 is SGHTA and CDR2 is FQGNSA in the germline V gene. Deletions cut 3 bases from V and 7 bases from J, with 3 bases between. The CDR3 spells CASSLYEAFF. CDR3 DNA: TGTGCCAGCAGCTTGTATGAAGCTTTCTTT.

This clonotype was picked up a small number of times. This chain links TRBV11-2 with TRBJ2-3; D assignment may be TRBD1 or TRBD2 (5 bases each). The CDR3 contains 15 residues. Trimming removed 5 bases from V and 4 bases from J, with 16 bases in between. Germline CDR1 reads SGHAT; CDR2 reads FQNNGV. The CDR3 is CASSIWGSPPDTQYF. The CDR3 DNA reads TGTGCCAGCAGCATATGGGGGTCTCCGCCAGATACGCAGTATTTT.

This clonotype has just a few counts. The chain joins TRBV10-3 to TRBJ2-5; TRBD2 might be the D (6 bases). Trimming took 4 bases from V and 9 from J, leaving 12 bases between them. The CDR3 loop spans 12 amino acids. CDR1 ENHRY and CDR2 SYGVKD come from the germline V gene. CDR3 loop: CAISGGGGAQYF. Written as DNA, the CDR3 is TGTGCCATCAGTGGAGGAGGAGGGGCCCAGTACTTC.

This clonotype has a count of ten or more. V usage is TRBV20-1 and J usage is TRBJ2-7, with 10 nucleotides matching TRBD1. With V trimmed by 5 bases and J by 3 bases, 10 bases remained unmatched. The CDR3 is 15 residues long. The germline V gene has CDR1 DFQATT and CDR2 SNEGSKA (reference sequence). CDR3 amino acids: CSAGGGDRGVYEQYF. Here the CDR3 DNA reads TGCAGTGCTGGGGGAGGGGACAGGGGAGTCTACGAGCAGTACTTC.

This chain uses TRBV5-5 with TRBJ2-5; D is unclear. V shed 7 bases and J shed 5 bases, with 18 bases lying between them. The CDR3 has 14 amino acids. Looked up from germline, CDR1 is SGHKS and CDR2 is YYEKEE (reference sequence). The CDR3 bases are TGTGCCAGCGTTCGTGGGGTTTCGGAGGAGACCCAGTACTTC. Protein: CASVRGVSEETQYF.

The chain has TRBV5-4 and TRBJ2-2, with unresolved D. This CDR3 has 13 amino acids. The V end was cut by 7 bases, the J end by 5 bases, with 12 bases between. Germline CDR1 reads SGHNT; CDR2 reads YYREEE (reference sequence). CDR3 in amino acids: CASSGLGTGELFF. As DNA, the CDR3 is TGTGCCAGCTCGGGCCTTGGGACCGGGGAGCTGTTTTTT.

This clonotype was detected ten times or more. The chain has TRBV19 and TRBJ1-1; 9 positions match TRBD1. Germline CDR1 and CDR2: LNHDA and SQIVND (reference sequence). This CDR3 is built from 16 residues. Losses at the gene ends were 6 bases for V and 4 bases for J; bases not matched to a gene: 12. In DNA form, the CDR3 reads TGTGCCAGTAGATCGCGGTGGGGGACAGGGAGCACTGAAGCTTTCTTT. As protein: CASRSRWGTGSTEAFF.

This clonotype came up many times. This chain connects TRBV28 to TRBJ1-4, with D tentatively TRBD1 (5 bases). Germline V gene data show CDR1 as MDHEN and CDR2 as SYDVKM. The V and J ends lost 5 bases and 3 bases respectively, with 10 bases between them. The CDR3 covers 14 residues. The chain's CDR3 is CASSAGGSNEKLFF. CDR3 bases: TGTGCCAGCAGTGCTGGGGGGTCTAATGAAAAACTGTTTTTT.

This clonotype has a count of ten or more. The rearrangement uses TRBV7-2 and TRBJ1-3, with 7 nucleotides matching TRBD1. The length of the CDR3 is 15 residues. With 1 base clipped from V and 2 bases from J, the junction kept 2 bases outside the gene matches. Germline V gene sequence: CDR1 SGHTA, CDR2 FQGNSA. In DNA, the CDR3 is TGTGCCAGCAGCTTAGGGGGGACAGCTGGAAACACCATATATTTT. As protein: CASSLGGTAGNTIYF. Looking up the rest from reference TRBV7-2 and TRBJ1-3 gives the full variable domain: GAGVSQSPSNKVTEKGKDVELRCDPISGHTALYWYRQSLGQGLEFLIYFQGNSAPDKSGLPSDRFSAERTGGSVSTLTIQRTQQEDSAVYLCASSLGGTAGNTIYFGEGSWLTVV.

This clonotype was seen ten or more times. The chain uses TRBV14 and TRBJ2-7; D is ambiguous. Between the trimmed V and J ends, which lost 5 bases and 4 bases, there was a span of 12 bases. The CDR3 has 13 residues. Germline V gene data show CDR1 as SGHDN and CDR2 as FVKESK. CDR3 amino acids: CASSAHSKYEQYF. The CDR3 nucleotides read TGTGCCAGCAGCGCTCACAGCAAGTACGAGCAGTACTTC. Looking up the rest from reference TRBV14 and TRBJ2-7 gives the full variable domain: EAGVTQFPSHSVIEKGQTVTLRCDPISGHDNLYWYRRVMGKEIKFLLHFVKESKQDESGMPNNRFLAERTGGTYSTLKVQPAELEDSGVYFCASSAHSKYEQYFGPGTRLTVT.

This clonotype has ten or more counts. This chain uses TRBV11-1 with TRBJ2-7, with 7 bases aligning to TRBD2. The V gene's germline CDR1 is SGHAT and CDR2 FQDESV (reference sequence). The CDR3 totals 12 residues. V dropped 5 bases and J dropped 7; count of bases not matched to a gene: 5. In DNA form, the CDR3 reads TGTGCCAGCAGCGAGACGGGGGGAGAGCAGTACTTC. Translated: CASSETGGEQYF. The entire variable domain, with the rest obtained from reference TRBV11-1 and TRBJ2-7, is as follows: EAEVAQSPRYKITEKSQAVAFWCDPISGHATLYWYRQILGQGPELLVQFQDESVVDDSQLPKDRFSAERLKGVDSTLKIQPAELGDSAMYLCASSETGGEQYFGPGTRLTVT.

Only a few counts were recorded for this clonotype. The rearrangement joins TRBV18 to TRBJ2-2; 7 nucleotides agree with TRBD1. The CDR3 covers 16 residues. The ends lost 1 base at V and 1 base at J; junction bases unmatched: 3. Germline V gene data show CDR1 as KGHSH and CDR2 as LQKENI. CDR3 DNA: TGTGCCAGCTCACCACGGGGACAGATGAACACCGGGGAGCTGTTTTTT. Residues: CASSPRGQMNTGELFF.